Following are 18 T cell receptor beta chains from one sample sequenced in a study of shared clonotypes between healthy human individuals. The table came from immunoSEQ multiplex PCR; TCRdb's copy has only in-frame clones and leaves some out. The data contain 1.5 million to 2.5 million clones, around 96% of them singletons. Naive CD8 populations comprised CD45RO-negative cells positively selected for CCR7, excluding terminally differentiated effector memory CD45RA+ cells. The sample was naive CD8+ T cells sorted from blood. The receptors were gathered from a man between 18 and 35 years old in good health.

The rearrangement joins TRBV2 to TRBJ2-2; TRBD2 matches at 11 bases. This CDR3 has 16 residues. Germline values: CDR1 SNHLY, CDR2 FYNNEI. Trimming cost V 2 bases and J 6 bases; bases outside gene matches: 5. The CDR3 DNA is TGTGCCAGCAGTGAACCACTAGCGGGAGAGGCCGGGGAGCTGTTTTTT. It encodes CASSEPLAGEAGELFF.

The V gene is TRBV11-2, the J gene TRBJ2-3; D may be TRBD1 or TRBD2 (5 bases each). This CDR3 has 15 amino acids. Germline V gene data show CDR1 as SGHAT and CDR2 as FQNNGV. The V and J ends lost 3 bases and 1 base respectively, with 11 bases between them. The CDR3 sequence: CASSFHRGGTDTQYF. The CDR3 region has the DNA TGTGCCAGCAGCTTCCATAGGGGAGGCACAGATACGCAGTATTTT. The full variable domain, its missing parts supplied by reference TRBV11-2 and TRBJ2-3, is EAGVAQSPRYKIIEKRQSVAFWCNPISGHATLYWYQQILGQGPKLLIQFQNNGVVDDSQLPKDRFSAERLKGVDSTLKIQPAKLEDSAVYLCASSFHRGGTDTQYFGPGTRLTVL.

As concerns this clone: Additional DNA sequences in this sample encode the identical CDR3. The chain has TRBV9 and TRBJ1-2; TRBD1 matches 7 bases. This CDR3 contains 15 residues. In germline, CDR1 is SGDLS, CDR2 YYNGEE. The V and J ends lost 0 bases and 1 base, in that order; junction bases with no gene match: 3. The CDR3, as DNA: TGTGCCAGCAGCGTAGGGACAGGACTTAACTATGGCTACACCTTC. Its translation is CASSVGTGLNYGYTF.

The gene calls are TRBV9 and TRBJ1-2; perhaps TRBD1 as D (5 bases). V lost 4 bases, J lost 3 bases, and 16 bases lay in between. CDR3 length: 15 residues. Germline-derived CDR1 and CDR2 are SGDLS and YYNGEE. The CDR3 nucleotides are TGTGCCAGCAGCCCGGGGGACGGAGCCGACTATGGCTACACCTTC. This sequence encodes CASSPGDGADYGYTF.

The table lists this clone with a few counts. This rearrangement joins TRBV27 to TRBJ1-2; 10 bases fit TRBD1. This CDR3 contains 14 residues. Germline V gene sequence: CDR1 MNHEY, CDR2 SMNVEV (reference sequence). V lost 5 bases to trimming and J lost 6 bases; unmatched junction nucleotides: 6. The chain's CDR3 is CASSPTGGGNGYTF. The CDR3 coding sequence is TGTGCCAGCAGTCCGACAGGGGGCGGAAATGGCTACACCTTC.

The chain links TRBV2 to TRBJ1-5; 9 bases match TRBD1. V dropped 6 bases and J dropped 3; count of bases not matched to a gene: 9. Germline values: CDR1 SNHLY, CDR2 FYNNEI. This CDR3 is built from 16 residues. CDR3: CASSALGQGANQPQHF. The CDR3 DNA follows: TGTGCCAGCAGCGCCCTGGGACAGGGTGCCAATCAGCCCCAGCATTTT.

The V call is TRBV5-1, the J call TRBJ1-1; 9 nucleotides agree with TRBD1. There are 17 residues in the CDR3. Germline CDR1 is SGHRS and CDR2 is YFSETQ. V was clipped by 2 bases and J by 0 bases; unmatched bases: 8. CDR3 sequence (DNA): TGCGCCAGCAGCTTACCGGGACAGGGATTCATGAACACTGAAGCTTTCTTT. Protein: CASSLPGQGFMNTEAFF.

The chain employs TRBV6-6 and TRBJ2-2; D gene ambiguous. V lost 5 bases and J 0 bases, leaving 10 bases between the germline ends. Germline-derived CDR1 and CDR2 are MNHNY and SVGAGI (reference sequence). The CDR3 covers 15 residues. CDR3 loop: CASSPFEANTGELFF. CDR3 bases: TGTGCCAGCAGTCCCTTTGAGGCGAACACCGGGGAGCTGTTTTTT.

The V call is TRBV4-1, the J call TRBJ2-7; D unclear. Trimming shortened V by 3 bases and J by 2 bases, and 11 bases separated the two germline ends. The germline V gene has CDR1 MGHRA and CDR2 YSYEKL. The CDR3 contains 14 residues. The CDR3 loop reads CASSQPGDTYEQYF. CDR3 bases: TGCGCCAGCAGCCAGCCTGGGGATACCTACGAGCAGTACTTC.

V and J are TRBV6-1 and TRBJ1-2, with 12 nucleotides matching TRBD1. Germline lookup yields CDR1 MNHNS and CDR2 SASEGT. This CDR3 has 17 residues. V dropped 2 bases and J dropped 6; count of bases not matched to a gene: 10. In DNA form, the CDR3 reads TGTGCCAGCAGTGAATTTACCGGGACAGGGGGCGCCCATGGCTACACCTTC. Translating it yields CASSEFTGTGGAHGYTF.

The chain is built from TRBV4-1 and TRBJ1-1; TRBD1 matches 7 bases. CDR1 is MGHRA and CDR2 is YSYEKL in the germline V gene. The junction had 9 bases not matched to a gene; V was cut back by 0 bases and J by 11 bases. The CDR3 spans 14 residues. DNA for the CDR3: TGCGCCAGCAGCCAAGAGGCAGGGGGTGTTATTGCTTTCTTT. This translates into CASSQEAGGVIAFF.

The rearrangement uses TRBV5-1 and TRBJ1-4; D uncertain. The germline V and J ends were trimmed by 4 bases and 4 bases, with 11 bases remaining between them. The CDR3 totals 14 residues. Per the germline V gene, CDR1 is SGHRS and CDR2 is YFSETQ. The CDR3 loop reads CASSLGLDNEKLFF. CDR3 nucleotide sequence: TGCGCCAGCAGCCTAGGGCTTGATAATGAAAAACTGTTTTTT.

The V gene is TRBV5-4, the J gene TRBJ2-7; 8 bases are shared with TRBD1. Germline V gene data show CDR1 as SGHNT and CDR2 as YYREEE (reference sequence). V dropped 4 bases and J dropped 4; count of bases not matched to a gene: 7. This CDR3 has 14 amino acids. The CDR3 spells CASSPDRVRYEQYF. The CDR3 DNA sequence: TGTGCCAGCAGCCCGGACAGGGTGAGGTACGAGCAGTACTTC.

The chain couples TRBV4-1 to TRBJ2-1; 9 bases line up with TRBD2. The junction had 4 bases not matched to a gene; V was cut back by 4 bases and J by 0 bases. Germline assignment: CDR1 MGHRA and CDR2 YSYEKL. This CDR3 comprises 16 residues. In DNA, the CDR3 is TGCGCCAGCAGCCCTAGACTAGCGGACTCCTACAATGAGCAGTTCTTC. It yields the protein CASSPRLADSYNEQFF.

This rearrangement joins TRBV28 to TRBJ2-2; a possible D gene is TRBD1 (6 bases). The V end lost 1 base, the J end lost 5 bases, and 11 bases lay between the germline ends. This CDR3 comprises 15 residues. Germline CDR1 reads MDHEN; CDR2 reads SYDVKM. CDR3 protein: CASSLYREGTGELFF. The CDR3 DNA follows: TGTGCCAGCAGTTTATACAGGGAAGGAACCGGGGAGCTGTTTTTT. The full variable domain, in which reference TRBV28 and TRBJ2-2 provide the parts outside the CDR3, is DVKVTQSSRYLVKRTGEKVFLECVQDMDHENMFWYRQDPGLGLRLIYFSYDVKMKEKGDIPEGYSVSREKKERFSLILESASTNQTSMYLCASSLYREGTGELFFGEGSRLTVL.

The CDR3 DNA reads as TGTGCCAGCTCACCACCGGGACTAGACGAGCAGTACTTC. It yields the protein CASSPPGLDEQYF. The V and J genes are TRBV18 and TRBJ2-7; TRBD2 matches 8 bases. Germline trimming cut 0 bases from V and 5 bases from J; bases unmatched to any gene: 0. The CDR3 has 13 amino acids. Looked up from germline, CDR1 is KGHSH and CDR2 is LQKENI.

The rearrangement uses TRBV5-1 and TRBJ2-7; weak D call: TRBD1 (5 bases). The CDR3 runs 13 residues. The germline V gene encodes CDR1 SGHRS and CDR2 YFSETQ. Trimming stripped 5 bases from V and 0 bases from J, with 9 bases between. The CDR3 sequence is CASRPGNSYEQYF. The CDR3 DNA sequence: TGCGCCAGCAGACCAGGGAACTCCTACGAGCAGTACTTC.

A single count supports this clone. The chain recombines TRBV15 with TRBJ1-1; D gene uncertain. This CDR3 spans 14 amino acids. The V gene's germline CDR1 is LNHNV and CDR2 YYDKDF (reference sequence). Trimming took off 3 bases at V and 0 bases at J, with 8 bases between the two ends. CDR3 sequence (DNA): TGTGCCACCAGCAGTTCCCTGATGAACACTGAAGCTTTCTTT. Protein sequence: CATSSSLMNTEAFF. The full variable domain, completed using reference TRBV15 and TRBJ1-1, is DAMVIQNPRYQVTQFGKPVTLSCSQTLNHNVMYWYQQKSSQAPKLLFHYYDKDFNNEADTPDNFQSRRPNTSFCFLDIRSPGLGDTAMYLCATSSSLMNTEAFFGQGTRLTVV.